The clone carrying this T cell receptor (beta chain) was seen more than once but under ten times. The antigen remains undetermined. The data were taken from a study of T cell repertoires in cytomegalovirus infection. About the research overall: Newly reported HLA-C-restricted and thoroughly characterized HLA-B-restricted CMV epitopes were employed. Signatures in public TCR beta sequences pointed to both CMV infection and matching HLA type. The study's findings and limits: Predominance within the ex vivo response was attributable to HLA-C-restricted CMV-specific TCR beta clonotypes. Pooled public TCR beta family frequency picked out CMV carriers with the relevant HLA.

Trimming removed 3 bases from V and 6 bases from J; junction bases left unmatched: 3. The CDR3 extends over 13 amino acids. CDR1 is SGHVS, CDR2 FNYEAQ, per germline. TCRdb reanalysed the reads using MiXCR and keeps one entry per CDR3 protein. The sample carries under 850,000 distinct CDR3 sequences, about 33% recorded once. The rearrangement links TRBV7-6 to TRBJ2-7; 9 positions agree with TRBD2. The receptor's source is a human donor in good health (CMV status not recorded). Some clones in this sample may be carry-over from other donors' samples. Here the sequenced sample was cultured PBMCs, taken from culture after CMV antigen stimulation. Here the CDR3 reads CASSFRAGGEQYF. The DNA of the CDR3 is TGTGCCAGCAGCTTTCGAGCGGGAGGCGAGCAGTACTTC.